One T cell receptor beta chain is described in this entry. The J segment lost 4 bases and the V segment lost 4 bases, leaving 5 bases of the junction unmatched. Germline V lookup: CDR1 LNHDA, CDR2 SQIVND (reference sequence). This CDR3 region has 14 residues. This sample is part of a study of blood T cell repertoires in COVID-19. Authors' data handling: The assay estimated nucleated cells by amplifying reference gene primers. The assay was immunoSEQ multiplex PCR, and TCRdb's table has in-frame clones only and misses some. From that table come the V and J calls and clone size; the DNA was used to work out D and trimming. Among around 300,000 clones, over 80% were seen once, and the ten largest hold around 4.2%.

The chain joins TRBV19 to TRBJ2-3; 7 bases fit TRBD1. This sequence originates from a woman in her forties or fifties with active or convalescent COVID-19. The sample was peripheral blood. CDR3 nucleotide sequence: TGTGCCAGTAGTACGACAGGGTTCCCAGATACGCAGTATTTT. Protein product: CASSTTGFPDTQYF.